Only one count was recorded for the clone carrying this T cell receptor (beta chain). The data were obtained in a study of T cell changes during pregnancy in multiple sclerosis. Sequenced by immunoSEQ multiplex PCR; TCRdb stores in-frame clones only, minus some. The sample yields 70,000 to 100,000 clones, 85% to 95% seen once. There are 12 residues in the CDR3. Germline V gene data show CDR1 as SGDLS and CDR2 as YYNGEE. After removal of 8 bases from V and 2 bases from J, the junction contained 4 bases not matched to a gene. This receptor was identified in a female donor with multiple sclerosis, enrolled in a pregnancy study. The sample consisted of peripheral blood, taken in the first trimester of pregnancy. The genes are TRBV9 and TRBJ2-7, with TRBD1 matching over 7 bases. CDR3 amino acids: CASGTDAYEQYF. The DNA of the CDR3 is TGTGCCAGTGGGACAGACGCCTACGAGCAGTACTTC.